The 13 T cell receptor beta chains in this list originate from one sample, sequenced in a study of CD8+ T cells in alopecia areata. Sample treatment: oral pan-JAK inhibitor, 5-10 mg twice daily. The authors extracted RNA and reverse transcribed it into cDNA as the sequencing template. Sequenced by immunoSEQ multiplex PCR; TCRdb stores in-frame clones only, minus some. The profile shows roughly 220,000 clones, under 40% of them singletons. This specimen consisted of CD4+ T cells sorted from blood, obtained at approximately week 34, from a patient treated with tofacitinib. These TCRs come from a human donor with alopecia areata.

CDR3 amino acids: CASSYRDSNQPQHF. CDR3 DNA sequence: TGTGCCAGTAGTTACAGGGATAGCAATCAGCCCCAGCATTTT. This rearrangement joins TRBV19 to TRBJ1-5, with a tentative D call TRBD1 (6 bases). This CDR3 has 14 amino acids. Trimming shortened V by 5 bases and J by 0 bases, and 8 bases separated the two germline ends. The germline gives CDR1 LNHDA, CDR2 SQIVND (reference sequence).

This clone has only one observation. The chain is built from TRBV6-5 and TRBJ2-4; perhaps TRBD2 as D (5 bases). Germline V gives CDR1 MNHEY, CDR2 SVGAGI. V was shortened by 6 bases and J by 0 bases, with 9 bases between the two germline ends. The CDR3 sequence is 14 residues long. CDR3 sequence (DNA): TGTGCCAGCAGCAGCGGTCAAGCCAAAAACATTCAGTACTTC. Translating it yields CASSSGQAKNIQYF.

This clone was picked up a small number of times. The V call is TRBV7-8, the J call TRBJ2-5, with D uncertain. The CDR3 is 14 residues long. Germline CDR1 SGHVS, CDR2 FQNEAQ. Trimming removed 2 bases from V and 1 base from J, with 8 bases in between. The CDR3 reads CASSLLRPQETQYF. The CDR3 region has the DNA TGTGCCAGCAGCTTATTACGGCCCCAAGAGACCCAGTACTTC.

This clone showed up just once. The chain joins TRBV27 to TRBJ2-7, with 8 bases identical to TRBD1. The CDR3 is 16 residues long. CDR1 is MNHEY and CDR2 is SMNVEV in the germline V gene (reference sequence). J lost 2 bases, V lost 1 base, and 7 bases had no gene match. CDR3: CASSLFWRQGTYEQYF. Here the CDR3 DNA reads TGTGCCAGCAGTTTATTTTGGAGACAGGGGACCTACGAGCAGTACTTC.

The gene calls are TRBV7-9 and TRBJ2-3; D could derive from TRBD1 or TRBD2 (5 bases each). CDR1 is SEHNR, CDR2 FQNEAQ, per germline (reference sequence). V dropped 5 bases and J dropped 8 bases, with 14 bases sitting between them. This CDR3 region has 13 residues. In nucleotides, the CDR3 is TGTGCCAGCAGCCCCATGGGGGTTAGTACGCAGTATTTT. Encoded protein: CASSPMGVSTQYF.

This clone was seen only once. The V call is TRBV6-1, the J call TRBJ1-5; D perhaps matches TRBD1 (6 bases). V shed 5 bases and J shed 7 bases, with 12 bases lying between them. CDR1 and CDR2 from the germline V gene are MNHNS and SASEGT. The CDR3 contains 13 residues. CDR3 sequence: CASSQGLGQPQHF. Written as DNA, the CDR3 is TGTGCCAGCAGTCAGGGGTTAGGACAGCCCCAGCATTTT.

This clone came up a few times. This chain uses TRBV10-3 with TRBJ2-3; 10 bases agree with TRBD2. The J segment lost 4 bases and the V segment lost 3 bases, leaving 7 bases of the junction unmatched. This CDR3 has 16 residues. In germline, CDR1 is ENHRY, CDR2 SYGVKD. DNA of the CDR3: TGTGCCATCAGTGATTTCACTAGCGGGGAATCAGATACGCAGTATTTT. This translates into CAISDFTSGESDTQYF.

The chain has TRBV19 and TRBJ2-7; 8 nucleotides align to TRBD1. Germline values: CDR1 LNHDA, CDR2 SQIVND (reference sequence). This CDR3 has 14 residues. Losses at the gene ends were 4 bases for V and 3 bases for J; bases not matched to a gene: 5. DNA for the CDR3: TGTGCCAGTAGTACCGGGACAGGAGGCTACGAGCAGTACTTC. It translates to CASSTGTGGYEQYF.

The chain is built from TRBV4-1 and TRBJ1-5, with D possibly being TRBD1 (5 bases). Looked up from germline, CDR1 is MGHRA and CDR2 is YSYEKL. The length of the CDR3 is 20 residues. The V and J ends lost 3 bases and 3 bases respectively, with 27 bases between them. CDR3 sequence (DNA): TGCGCCAGCAGCCAGAAGGTATCGAGTGCAGGGATCGCATCCAATCAGCCCCAGCATTTT. The encoded protein is CASSQKVSSAGIASNQPQHF.

The V gene is TRBV5-1, the J gene TRBJ2-2; 8 positions agree with TRBD1. The V segment lost 2 bases and the J segment 1 base; nucleotides outside the gene matches: 7. The germline V gene encodes CDR1 SGHRS and CDR2 YFSETQ. This CDR3 contains 17 residues. For the CDR3, the DNA is TGCGCCAGCAGCTTAAGACCCGGACAGGGGAACACCGGGGAGCTGTTTTTT. Its translation: CASSLRPGQGNTGELFF.

This clone was seen only a few times. This rearrangement joins TRBV30 to TRBJ2-2, with D perhaps TRBD1 or TRBD2 (5 bases each). The V and J ends lost 4 bases and 5 bases respectively, with 17 bases between them. Germline CDR1 and CDR2: GTSNPN and SVGIG (reference sequence). The CDR3 is 15 residues long. The CDR3 DNA follows: TGTGCCTGGATAGAGGGGCCACCGGGGACCGGGGAGCTGTTTTTT. Residues: CAWIEGPPGTGELFF.

This clone was seen only once. The chain has TRBV30 and TRBJ1-1, with 7 bases that match TRBD1. Germline V CDR1 and CDR2: GTSNPN, SVGIG (reference sequence). With 2 bases clipped from V and 3 bases from J, the junction kept 9 bases outside the gene matches. The length of the CDR3 is 15 residues. The DNA of the CDR3 is TGTGCCTGGAGTACAAGGGGGCTATCGGACACTGAAGCTTTCTTT. It is translated as CAWSTRGLSDTEAFF.

Of note for this clone: Additional DNA sequences in this sample encode the identical CDR3. J is TRBJ1-2 and V is TRBV5-1; D is undetermined. Per the germline V gene, CDR1 is SGHRS and CDR2 is YFSETQ. V lost 2 bases and J 4 bases, leaving 9 bases between the germline ends. The CDR3 has 13 amino acids. CDR3 region: CASSLGQSYGYTF. The CDR3 nucleotides are TGCGCCAGCAGCTTAGGGCAGAGCTATGGCTACACCTTC.